This record covers a single T cell receptor beta chain. The data originate from a study of blood T cell repertoires in COVID-19. The wider study: Italy, Spain and the United States were the sources of the convalescent and acute COVID-19 samples.

This CDR3 comprises 14 residues. The ends were cut back, 3 bases at V and 4 bases at J, with 11 bases in the middle. Germline V gene lookup returns CDR1 MNHEY and CDR2 SMNVEV (reference sequence). Using immunoSEQ multiplex PCR, the repertoire was profiled, and TCRdb retains in-frame clones only, with some absent. This sample has about 120,000 clones, with around nine tenths found just once. Material for sequencing was peripheral blood. The gene calls are TRBV27 and TRBJ2-3, with D hard to call. The clonotype comes from a woman between 50 and 59 years old with acute or convalescent COVID-19. CDR3 nucleotides: TGTGCCAGCAGTTTGATGAGGATCTCAGATACGCAGTATTTT. Encoded protein: CASSLMRISDTQYF.